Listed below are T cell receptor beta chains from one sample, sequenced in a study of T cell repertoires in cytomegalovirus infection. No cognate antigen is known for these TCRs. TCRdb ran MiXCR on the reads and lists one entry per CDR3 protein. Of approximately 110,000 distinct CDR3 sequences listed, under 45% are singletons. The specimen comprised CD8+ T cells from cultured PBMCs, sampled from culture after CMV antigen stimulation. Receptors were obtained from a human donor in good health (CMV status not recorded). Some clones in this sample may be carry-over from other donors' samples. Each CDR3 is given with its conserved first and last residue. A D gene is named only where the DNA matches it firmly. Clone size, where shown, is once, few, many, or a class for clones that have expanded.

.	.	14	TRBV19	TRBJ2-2	TGTGCCAGTAGTCCGTTCGGGGGCACCGGGGAGCTGTTTTTT	CASSPFGGTGELFF
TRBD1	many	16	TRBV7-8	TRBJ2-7	TGTGCCAGCAGCTCCAACAGGGACAGAGGATTCTACGAGCAGTACTTC	CASSSNRDRGFYEQYF
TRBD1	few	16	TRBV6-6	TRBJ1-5	TGTGCCAGCAGTTCCTCCTTGACAGGGTGGGATCAGCCCCAGCATTTT	CASSSSLTGWDQPQHF
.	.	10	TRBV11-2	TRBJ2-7	TGTGCCAGCAAAAGCTACGAGCAGTACTTC	CASKSYEQYF
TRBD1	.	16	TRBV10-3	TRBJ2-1	TGTGCCATCAGTGAGTCATCGGGACAGGCGTACAATGAGCAGTTCTTC	CAISESSGQAYNEQFF
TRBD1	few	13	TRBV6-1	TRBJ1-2	TGTGCCAGCAGTAATGACAGGGGCTATGGCTACACCTTC	CASSNDRGYGYTF
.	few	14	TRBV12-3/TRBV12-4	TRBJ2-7	TGTGCCAGCAGTTTGGGGACGGCATCCTACGAGCAGTACTTC	CASSLGTASYEQYF
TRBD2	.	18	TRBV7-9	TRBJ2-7	TGTGCCAGCAGCTCTACCCGGGGACTAGCGGGGGGGCCGTACGAGCAGTACTTC	CASSSTRGLAGGPYEQYF
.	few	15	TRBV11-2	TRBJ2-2	TGTGCCAGCAGCTTAGAGTTTTTGAACACCGGGGAGCTGTTTTTT	CASSLEFLNTGELFF
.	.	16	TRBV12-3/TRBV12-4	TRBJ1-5	TGTGCCAGCTCCCCGGGTCCCGGGGCCGCGAGTCAGCCCCAGCATTTT	CASSPGPGAASQPQHF